The 30 T cell receptor beta chains given below trace back to one sample, sequenced in a study of OX40 agonist ivuxolimab in advanced cancers. Profiling relied on immunoSEQ multiplex PCR, and the TCRdb table lists in-frame clones only, not all of them. The data hold fewer than 45,000 clones, with 89% observed a single time. The sample here was CD4+ or CD8+ T cells sorted from blood, taken in a trial of the OX40 agonist ivuxolimab. Receptors originate from an adult with an advanced solid tumor such as melanoma, head and neck, liver or kidney cancer.

Of note for this clone: Other nucleotide sequences from this sample produce the same CDR3. The chain is built from TRBV2 and TRBJ2-3; D is undetermined. The CDR3 extends over 13 amino acids. Germline loops: CDR1 SNHLY, CDR2 FYNNEI. V lost 8 bases and J lost 5, with 14 bases in between. The CDR3 protein is CASGDTRVDTQYF. CDR3 sequence (DNA): TGTGCCAGCGGAGACACAAGGGTAGATACGCAGTATTTT.

This clone was detected only once. The chain links TRBV12-5 to TRBJ2-5, with 7 bases lining up with TRBD1. The tail of the sequence fits TRBJ2-7 better, so the J call may be wrong. Germline-derived CDR1 and CDR2 are LGHNT and FRNRAP. This CDR3 has 16 amino acids. The CDR3 here is CASGLVLGTEDYEQYF. The CDR3 DNA reads as TGTGCTAGTGGTTTGGTACTAGGGACAGAAGACTACGAGCAGTACTTC.

This chain joins TRBV4-1 and TRBJ1-1; maybe TRBD1 (5 bases). CDR1 and CDR2 from the germline V gene are MGHRA and YSYEKL. The CDR3 loop spans 14 amino acids. V was shortened by 4 bases and J by 1 base, with 10 bases between the two germline ends. The CDR3, as DNA: TGCGCCAGCAGCCTCAGGGAAGGGAACACTGAAGCTTTCTTT. As protein: CASSLREGNTEAFF.

The chain is built from TRBV10-3 and TRBJ2-2; D is unresolved. V was pared by 4 bases and J by 7 bases, with 10 bases between. This CDR3 spans 13 amino acids. Germline-derived CDR1 and CDR2 are ENHRY and SYGVKD. The CDR3 is CAISVWGDGELFF. In DNA form, the CDR3 reads TGTGCCATCAGTGTATGGGGTGACGGGGAGCTGTTTTTT.

Notes on this clone: The junction differs from germline at one of its ends, possibly a read error. J is TRBJ1-1 and V is TRBV27; D unclear. The CDR3 has 11 amino acids. The germline V gene has CDR1 MNHEY and CDR2 SMNVEV (reference sequence). The CDR3 coding sequence is TGTGCCAGCAGTTTCGGGCACCGGCGAGTCTTT. Encoded protein: CASSFGHRRVF.

The chain links TRBV19 to TRBJ2-1, with D uncertain. Trimming took 8 bases from V and 2 from J, leaving 13 bases between them. Germline CDR1 LNHDA, CDR2 SQIVND (reference sequence). The CDR3 loop spans 14 amino acids. The CDR3: CASRYPGPYNEQFF. The CDR3 nucleotides read TGTGCCAGTCGCTACCCAGGACCCTACAATGAGCAGTTCTTC.

A few counts support this clone. The V and J genes are TRBV2 and TRBJ2-1, with D possibly being TRBD1 (5 bases). The length of the CDR3 is 13 residues. Trimming pared 8 bases from V and 5 bases from J, leaving 13 bases between. Germline values: CDR1 SNHLY, CDR2 FYNNEI. The CDR3 loop reads CASLRVGHNEQFF. For the CDR3, the DNA is TGTGCCAGCCTTAGGGTGGGGCACAATGAGCAGTTCTTC.

The J gene is TRBJ2-7, the V gene TRBV7-2, with D possibly matching TRBD2 (5 bases). The CDR3 extends over 14 amino acids. In germline, CDR1 is SGHTA, CDR2 FQGNSA. The ends were cut back, 3 bases at V and 0 bases at J, with 9 bases in the middle. Here the CDR3 reads CASSLEVGSYEQYF. Here the CDR3 DNA reads TGTGCCAGCAGCTTGGAGGTGGGCTCCTACGAGCAGTACTTC.

This chain joins TRBV14 and TRBJ1-2; tentative D call: TRBD1 (5 bases). V dropped 3 bases and J dropped 1 base, with 18 bases sitting between them. The CDR3 sequence is 17 residues long. Germline CDR1 SGHDN, CDR2 FVKESK. CDR3 sequence: CASSQKFEGRRNYGYTF. The CDR3 nucleotides are TGTGCCAGCAGCCAGAAGTTTGAGGGGCGTCGTAACTATGGCTACACCTTC.

V gene TRBV27 combines with J gene TRBJ1-5; tentatively, D is TRBD1 (5 bases). The CDR3 has 15 amino acids. V was shortened by 0 bases and J by 1 base, with 7 bases between the two germline ends. Germline CDR1 MNHEY, CDR2 SMNVEV (reference sequence). In nucleotides, the CDR3 is TGTGCCAGCAGTTTATCGGGGCCGAGCAATCAGCCCCAGCATTTT. Translation: CASSLSGPSNQPQHF.

The rearrangement links TRBV9 to TRBJ1-2; no firm D call. Trimming stripped 0 bases from V and 4 bases from J, with 13 bases between. Germline-derived CDR1 and CDR2 are SGDLS and YYNGEE. The CDR3 spans 15 residues. CDR3 sequence (DNA): TGTGCCAGCAGCGTAGGCTCGGACCTCGGCTATGGCTACACCTTC. As protein: CASSVGSDLGYGYTF.

The rearrangement joins TRBV19 to TRBJ2-3, with 15 bases matching TRBD2. Germline V gene data show CDR1 as LNHDA and CDR2 as SQIVND (reference sequence). This CDR3 region has 20 residues. V lost 5 bases and J lost 0; bases outside the gene matches: 12. The CDR3 nucleotides are TGTGCCAGTAGTCCCTTGGGACTAGCGGGGGGTTTTACTAGCACAGATACGCAGTATTTT. Its protein product is CASSPLGLAGGFTSTDTQYF.

The chain uses TRBV7-2 and TRBJ2-3; 7 nucleotides match TRBD2. Trimming cost V 1 base and J 0 bases; bases outside gene matches: 7. This CDR3 is built from 17 residues. Per the germline V gene, CDR1 is SGHTA and CDR2 is FQGNSA. CDR3 amino acids: CASSLGRGRGSTDTQYF. Here the CDR3 DNA reads TGTGCCAGCAGCTTAGGGCGCGGGAGAGGGAGCACAGATACGCAGTATTTT. Complete variable domain (other parts from reference TRBV7-2 and TRBJ2-3): GAGVSQSPSNKVTEKGKDVELRCDPISGHTALYWYRQSLGQGLEFLIYFQGNSAPDKSGLPSDRFSAERTGGSVSTLTIQRTQQEDSAVYLCASSLGRGRGSTDTQYFGPGTRLTVL.

This chain links TRBV5-1 with TRBJ2-7; TRBD2 is a possible D gene (5 bases). Germline CDR1 reads SGHRS; CDR2 reads YFSETQ. Trimming cost V 4 bases and J 3 bases, with 11 bases left between them. The length of the CDR3 is 13 residues. CDR3 bases: TGCGCCAGCAGCCCCGGGGTGGACTACGAGCAGTACTTC. Its protein is CASSPGVDYEQYF.

This clone counts as medium-sized. This rearrangement joins TRBV6-6 to TRBJ1-2; D remains unclear. Trimming shortened V by 0 bases and J by 7 bases, and 12 bases separated the two germline ends. Germline loops: CDR1 MNHNY, CDR2 SVGAGI (reference sequence). The CDR3 spans 14 residues. The CDR3 coding sequence is TGTGCCAGCAGTTACTCGGCGGCTGGGAGTGGCTACACCTTC. Its translation is CASSYSAAGSGYTF.

The chain recombines TRBV5-1 with TRBJ2-1, with 9 positions matching TRBD2. Looked up from germline, CDR1 is SGHRS and CDR2 is YFSETQ. J was trimmed by 7 bases and V by 0 bases; bases with no gene match: 8. CDR3 length equals 16 residues. CDR3 sequence (DNA): TGCGCCAGCAGCTTGGCCCCACGAGCGGGGGGTAATGAGCAGTTCTTC. Its protein is CASSLAPRAGGNEQFF.

This chain links TRBV7-9 with TRBJ1-2, with D perhaps TRBD1 (5 bases). Germline CDR1 and CDR2: SEHNR and FQNEAQ (reference sequence). V gave up 2 bases and J gave up 4 bases, with 17 bases separating them. CDR3 length equals 16 residues. The CDR3 DNA reads TGTGCCAGCAGCTTATCGGCCGGGGGGGTCCGCTATGGCTACACCTTC. It codes for CASSLSAGGVRYGYTF.

The V and J genes are TRBV7-9 and TRBJ2-7; a weak D match, TRBD1 (5 bases). The CDR3 is made up of 14 amino acids. The germline V gene encodes CDR1 SEHNR and CDR2 FQNEAQ (reference sequence). Trimming shortened V by 1 base and J by 5 bases, and 12 bases separated the two germline ends. CDR3 sequence reads: CASSLEKGPDEQYF. The CDR3 DNA sequence: TGTGCCAGCAGCTTAGAAAAGGGGCCGGACGAGCAGTACTTC.

A single count supports this clone. V and J are TRBV5-8 and TRBJ1-5, with D possibly matching TRBD1 (6 bases). Germline-derived CDR1 and CDR2 are SGHTS and YDEGEE. The CDR3 extends over 15 amino acids. V shed 4 bases and J shed 2 bases, with 13 bases lying between them. In nucleotides, the CDR3 is TGTGCCAGCAGCGGACGGGGGGGGCGCAATCAGCCCCAGCATTTT. As protein: CASSGRGGRNQPQHF.

The J gene is TRBJ1-2, the V gene TRBV7-2; no clear D. The CDR3 totals 14 residues. Per the germline V gene, CDR1 is SGHTA and CDR2 is FQGNSA. V lost 1 base and J 7 bases, leaving 13 bases between the germline ends. CDR3 in DNA: TGTGCCAGCAGCTTAGATATCGATTTGCCTGGCTACACCTTC. As protein: CASSLDIDLPGYTF.

The genes are TRBV4-1 and TRBJ2-2, with TRBD2 identical over 9 bases. The CDR3 extends over 17 amino acids. CDR1 is MGHRA and CDR2 is YSYEKL in the germline V gene. With 7 bases clipped from V and 4 bases from J, the junction kept 13 bases outside the gene matches. The CDR3 region has the DNA TGCGCCAGCACCCCGACTAGCGGTGCCACGATCACCGGGGAGCTGTTTTTT. Residues: CASTPTSGATITGELFF.

V gene TRBV5-4 combines with J gene TRBJ1-2; 8 bases map to TRBD1. The V gene's germline CDR1 is SGHNT and CDR2 YYREEE (reference sequence). This CDR3 has 12 amino acids. The trim removed 0 bases at V and 8 bases at J, leaving 0 bases unmatched. The CDR3 spells CASSLDRGGYTF. DNA of the CDR3: TGTGCCAGCAGCTTGGACAGGGGGGGCTACACCTTC.

The J gene is TRBJ1-3, the V gene TRBV11-2; D is undetermined. V was clipped by 5 bases and J by 1 base, with 6 bases between them. The CDR3 sequence is 13 residues long. CDR1 is SGHAT and CDR2 is FQNNGV in the germline V gene. CDR3 in amino acids: CASSPWSGNTIYF. CDR3 DNA sequence: TGTGCCAGCAGCCCGTGGTCTGGAAACACCATATATTTT.

This chain uses TRBV13 with TRBJ2-7; maybe TRBD2 (5 bases). V was clipped by 6 bases and J by 1 base, with 10 bases between them. This CDR3 region has 13 residues. Germline V gene data show CDR1 as PRHDT and CDR2 as FYEKMQ (reference sequence). CDR3 sequence: CASRIEGSYEQYF. The CDR3 DNA sequence: TGTGCCAGCAGGATTGAGGGTTCCTACGAGCAGTACTTC. Looking up the rest from reference TRBV13 and TRBJ2-7 gives the full variable domain: AAGVIQSPRHLIKEKRETATLKCYPIPRHDTVYWYQQGPGQDPQFLISFYEKMQSDKGSIPDRFSAQQFSDYHSELNMSSLELGDSALYFCASRIEGSYEQYFGPGTRLTVT.

The rearrangement joins TRBV2 to TRBJ1-1; no definite D call. Trimming took off 11 bases at V and 0 bases at J, with 10 bases between the two ends. Looked up from germline, CDR1 is SNHLY and CDR2 is FYNNEI. There are 12 residues in the CDR3. This chain's CDR3 is CALQRVNTEAFF. The CDR3 DNA follows: TGTGCCTTACAAAGGGTGAACACTGAAGCTTTCTTT. Filled out from reference TRBV2 and TRBJ1-1, the complete variable domain reads EPEVTQTPSHQVTQMGQEVILRCVPISNHLYFYWYRQILGQKVEFLVSFYNNEISEKSEIFDDQFSVERPDGSNFTLKIRSTKLEDSAMYFCALQRVNTEAFFGQGTRLTVV.

The gene calls are TRBV9 and TRBJ2-3; 11 positions agree with TRBD1. CDR1 SGDLS and CDR2 YYNGEE come from the germline V gene. The CDR3 is 15 residues long. Trimming removed 5 bases from V and 4 bases from J; junction bases left unmatched: 6. CDR3 sequence: CASRGQGVGPDTQYF. The CDR3 nucleotides are TGTGCCAGCAGGGGACAGGGGGTAGGTCCAGATACGCAGTATTTT.

The gene calls are TRBV5-5 and TRBJ1-2; D is uncertain. This CDR3 is built from 14 residues. The germline gives CDR1 SGHKS, CDR2 YYEKEE (reference sequence). Trimming took off 0 bases at V and 4 bases at J, with 10 bases between the two ends. DNA for the CDR3: TGTGCCAGCAGCTTGGATCCGGAACCCTATGGCTACACCTTC. This codes for CASSLDPEPYGYTF.

This chain uses TRBV27 with TRBJ2-1; 7 bases align to TRBD2. Germline CDR1 MNHEY, CDR2 SMNVEV (reference sequence). This CDR3 has 14 amino acids. The junction had 0 bases not matched to a gene; V was cut back by 3 bases and J by 1 base. This chain's CDR3 is CASSFGGSYNEQFF. In DNA, the CDR3 is TGTGCCAGCAGTTTCGGGGGGTCCTACAATGAGCAGTTCTTC.

The chain recombines TRBV7-2 with TRBJ2-5; no clear D gene. Trimming left V 0 bases short and J 6 bases short, with 11 bases between. This CDR3 has 14 residues. Per germline, CDR1 SGHTA and CDR2 FQGNSA. The CDR3 nucleotides read TGTGCCAGCAGCTTAGCAGGGTCCCCGCAGACCCAGTACTTC. Protein: CASSLAGSPQTQYF.

This rearrangement joins TRBV29-1 to TRBJ1-2, with D maybe TRBD1 (5 bases). The CDR3 extends over 12 amino acids. Trimming removed 4 bases at V and 3 bases at J, with 9 bases between. Germline lookup yields CDR1 SQVTM and CDR2 ANQGSEA. CDR3 DNA: TGCAGCGTTGTGTGGGGCCACTATGGCTACACCTTC. Its translation: CSVVWGHYGYTF. Full variable domain (rest looked up from reference TRBV29-1 and TRBJ1-2): SAVISQKPSRDICQRGTSLTIQCQVDSQVTMMFWYRQQPGQSLTLIATANQGSEATYESGFVIDKFPISRPNLTFSTLTVSNMSPEDSSIYLCSVVWGHYGYTFGSGTRLTVV.